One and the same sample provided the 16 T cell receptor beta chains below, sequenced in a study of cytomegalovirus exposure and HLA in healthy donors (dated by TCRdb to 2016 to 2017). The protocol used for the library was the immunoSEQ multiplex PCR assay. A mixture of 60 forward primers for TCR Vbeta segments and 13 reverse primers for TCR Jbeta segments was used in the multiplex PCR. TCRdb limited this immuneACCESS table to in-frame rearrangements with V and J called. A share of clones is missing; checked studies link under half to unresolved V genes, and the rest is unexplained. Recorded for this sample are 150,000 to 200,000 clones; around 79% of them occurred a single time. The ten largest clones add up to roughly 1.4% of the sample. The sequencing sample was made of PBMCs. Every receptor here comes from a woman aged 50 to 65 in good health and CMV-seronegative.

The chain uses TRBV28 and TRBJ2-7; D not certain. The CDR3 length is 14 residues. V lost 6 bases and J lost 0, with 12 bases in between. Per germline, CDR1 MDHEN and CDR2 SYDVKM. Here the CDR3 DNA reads TGTGCCAGCAGCAATCTTCTGAGCTCCTACGAGCAGTACTTC. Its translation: CASSNLLSSYEQYF.

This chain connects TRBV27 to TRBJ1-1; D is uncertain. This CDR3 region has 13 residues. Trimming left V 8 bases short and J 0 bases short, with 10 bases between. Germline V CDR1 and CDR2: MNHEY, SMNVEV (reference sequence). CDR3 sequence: CASLTALNTEAFF. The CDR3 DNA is TGTGCCAGCCTAACAGCACTGAACACTGAAGCTTTCTTT.

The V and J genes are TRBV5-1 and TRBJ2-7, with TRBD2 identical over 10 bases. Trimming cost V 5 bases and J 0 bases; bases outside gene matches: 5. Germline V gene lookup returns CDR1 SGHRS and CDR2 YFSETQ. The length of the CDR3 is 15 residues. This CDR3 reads CASRKAGGTSYEQYF. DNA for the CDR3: TGCGCCAGCAGAAAAGCGGGAGGGACCTCCTACGAGCAGTACTTC. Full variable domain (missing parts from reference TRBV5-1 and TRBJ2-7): KAGVTQTPRYLIKTRGQQVTLSCSPISGHRSVSWYQQTPGQGLQFLFEYFSETQRNKGNFPGRFSGRQFSNSRSEMNVSTLELGDSALYLCASRKAGGTSYEQYFGPGTRLTVT.

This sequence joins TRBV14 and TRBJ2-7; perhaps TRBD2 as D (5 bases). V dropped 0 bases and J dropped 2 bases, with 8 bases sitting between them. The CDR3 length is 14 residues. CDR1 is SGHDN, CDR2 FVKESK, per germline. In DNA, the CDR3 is TGTGCCAGCAGCCAAGATGGACTGCCCTACGAGCAGTACTTC. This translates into CASSQDGLPYEQYF.

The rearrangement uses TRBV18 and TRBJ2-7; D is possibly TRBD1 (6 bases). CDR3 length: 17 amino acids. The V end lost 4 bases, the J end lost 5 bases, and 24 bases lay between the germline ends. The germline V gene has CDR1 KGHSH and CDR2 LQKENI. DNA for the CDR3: TGTGCCAGCTCACTATCCTTGGACAGCACTGGCGCCAACGAGCAGTACTTC. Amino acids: CASSLSLDSTGANEQYF.

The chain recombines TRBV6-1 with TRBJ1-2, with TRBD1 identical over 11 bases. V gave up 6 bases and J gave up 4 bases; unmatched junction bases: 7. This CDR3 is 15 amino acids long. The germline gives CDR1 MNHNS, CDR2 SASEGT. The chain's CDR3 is CASRASGTGGYGYTF. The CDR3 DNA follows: TGTGCCAGCAGGGCCTCCGGGACAGGGGGCTATGGCTACACCTTC.

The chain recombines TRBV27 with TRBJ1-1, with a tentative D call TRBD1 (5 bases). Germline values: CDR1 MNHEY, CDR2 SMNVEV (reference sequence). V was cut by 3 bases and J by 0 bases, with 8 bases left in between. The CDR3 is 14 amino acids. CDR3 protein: CASSLAGLNTEAFF. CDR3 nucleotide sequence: TGTGCCAGCAGTTTGGCAGGGCTGAACACTGAAGCTTTCTTT.

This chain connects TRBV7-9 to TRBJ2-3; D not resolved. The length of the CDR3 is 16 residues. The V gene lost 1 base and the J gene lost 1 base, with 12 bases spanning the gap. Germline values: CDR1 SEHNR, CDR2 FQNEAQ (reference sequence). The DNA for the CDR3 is TGTGCCAGCAGCTTAGAACAGAATCTCCGCACAGATACGCAGTATTTT. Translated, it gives CASSLEQNLRTDTQYF.

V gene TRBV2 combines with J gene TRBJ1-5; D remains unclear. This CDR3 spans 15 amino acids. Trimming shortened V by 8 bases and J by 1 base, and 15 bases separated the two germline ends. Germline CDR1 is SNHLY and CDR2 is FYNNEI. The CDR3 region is CASRGREGSNQPQHF. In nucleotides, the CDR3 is TGTGCCAGCCGTGGGAGGGAAGGAAGCAATCAGCCCCAGCATTTT.

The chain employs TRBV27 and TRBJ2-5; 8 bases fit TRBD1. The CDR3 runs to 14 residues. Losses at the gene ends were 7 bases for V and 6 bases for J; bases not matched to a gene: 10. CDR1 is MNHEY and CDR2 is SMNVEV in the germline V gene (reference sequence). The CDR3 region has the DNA TGTGCCAGCAAAAATCAGGGGGCTATGAAGACCCAGTACTTC. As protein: CASKNQGAMKTQYF.

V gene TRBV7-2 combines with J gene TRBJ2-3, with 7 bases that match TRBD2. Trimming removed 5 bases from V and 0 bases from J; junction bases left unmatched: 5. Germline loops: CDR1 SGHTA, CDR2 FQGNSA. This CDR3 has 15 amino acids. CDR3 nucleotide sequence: TGTGCCAGCAGCGGACGCGGGGGAAGCACAGATACGCAGTATTTT. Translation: CASSGRGGSTDTQYF.

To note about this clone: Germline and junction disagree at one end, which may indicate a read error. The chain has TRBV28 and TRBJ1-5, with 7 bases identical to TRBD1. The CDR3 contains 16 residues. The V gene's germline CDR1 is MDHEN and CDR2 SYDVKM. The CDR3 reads CANSPGTDYSNQPQHF. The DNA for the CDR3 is TGTGCCAACAGTCCCGGGACAGACTATAGCAATCAGCCCCAGCATTTT.

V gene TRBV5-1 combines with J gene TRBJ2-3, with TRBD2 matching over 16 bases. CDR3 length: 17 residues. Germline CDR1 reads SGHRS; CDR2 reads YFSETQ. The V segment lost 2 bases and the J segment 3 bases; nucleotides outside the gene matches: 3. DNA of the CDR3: TGCGCCAGCAGCTTAGGGACTAGCGGGAGGGGTACAGATACGCAGTATTTT. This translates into CASSLGTSGRGTDTQYF.

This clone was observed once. The chain's CDR3 is CASSPSTGRMNTEAFF. CDR3 coding DNA: TGTGCCAGCAGCCCTAGCACGGGCAGAATGAACACTGAAGCTTTCTTT. V gene TRBV13 combines with J gene TRBJ1-1; D is unclear. Germline loops: CDR1 PRHDT, CDR2 FYEKMQ (reference sequence). CDR3 length equals 16 residues. Trimming stripped 5 bases from V and 0 bases from J, with 16 bases between.

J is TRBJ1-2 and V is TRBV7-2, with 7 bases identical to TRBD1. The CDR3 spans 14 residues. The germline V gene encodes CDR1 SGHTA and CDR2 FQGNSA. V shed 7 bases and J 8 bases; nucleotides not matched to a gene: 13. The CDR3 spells CASTSRGRGQGYTF. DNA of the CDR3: TGTGCCAGCACCTCGAGGGGGCGGGGTCAAGGCTACACCTTC. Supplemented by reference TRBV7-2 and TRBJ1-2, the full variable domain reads GAGVSQSPSNKVTEKGKDVELRCDPISGHTALYWYRQSLGQGLEFLIYFQGNSAPDKSGLPSDRFSAERTGGSVSTLTIQRTQQEDSAVYLCASTSRGRGQGYTFGSGTRLTVV.

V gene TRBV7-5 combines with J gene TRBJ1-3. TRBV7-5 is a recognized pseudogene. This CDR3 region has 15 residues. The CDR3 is CARSLVNGSGNTIYF. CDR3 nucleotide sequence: TGTGCCAGAAGCTTAGTAAACGGGTCTGGAAACACCATATATTTT.